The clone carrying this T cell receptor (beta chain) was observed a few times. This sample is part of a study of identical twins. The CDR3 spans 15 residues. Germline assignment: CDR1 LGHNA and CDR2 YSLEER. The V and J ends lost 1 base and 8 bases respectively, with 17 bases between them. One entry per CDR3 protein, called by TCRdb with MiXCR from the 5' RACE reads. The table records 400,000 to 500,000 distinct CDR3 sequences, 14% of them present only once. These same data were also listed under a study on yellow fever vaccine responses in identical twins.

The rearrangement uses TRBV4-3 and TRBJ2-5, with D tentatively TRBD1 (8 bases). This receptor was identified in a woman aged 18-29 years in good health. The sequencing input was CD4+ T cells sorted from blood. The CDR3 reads CASSQGGQGGGTQYF. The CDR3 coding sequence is TGCGCCAGCAGCCAAGGCGGACAGGGAGGGGGTACCCAGTACTTC.